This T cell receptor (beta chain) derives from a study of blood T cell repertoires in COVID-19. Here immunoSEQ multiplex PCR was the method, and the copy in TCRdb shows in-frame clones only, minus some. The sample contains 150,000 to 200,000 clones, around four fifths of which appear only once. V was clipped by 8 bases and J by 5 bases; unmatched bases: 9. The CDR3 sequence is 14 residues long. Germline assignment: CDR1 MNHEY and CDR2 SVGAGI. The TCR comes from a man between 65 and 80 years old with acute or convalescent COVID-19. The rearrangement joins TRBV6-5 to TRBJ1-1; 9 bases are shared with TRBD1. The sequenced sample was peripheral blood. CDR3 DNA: TGTGCCAGCGACAGGGGGTCTGGGGGGACTGAAGCTTTCTTT. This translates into CASDRGSGGTEAFF.